The next 9 T cell receptor beta chains were all read from a single sample in a study of blood T cells in healthy people across ages. Sample-barcoded 5' priming and a J-beta primer mix drove a second PCR of about 7 to 11 cycles. TCRdb reprocessed the 5' RACE reads with MiXCR, giving one entry per CDR3 protein. Among hundreds of thousands of distinct CDR3 sequences listed, around two fifths were seen once. The specimen sequenced was blood. The receptors were gathered from a man aged 55 to 70 in good health.

This clonotype has just a few counts. The rearrangement links TRBV4-1 to TRBJ1-6; a weak D match, TRBD1 (6 bases). Trimming removed 1 base at V and 10 bases at J, with 11 bases between. The CDR3 consists of 14 residues. Germline-derived CDR1 and CDR2 are MGHRA and YSYEKL. CDR3 sequence: CASSQVNRVSPLHF. DNA of the CDR3: TGCGCCAGCAGCCAAGTCAACAGGGTGTCACCCCTCCACTTT.

The V gene is TRBV6-2 or TRBV6-3, the J gene TRBJ1-1, with D unresolved. V was cut by 2 bases and J by 7 bases, with 5 bases left in between. Germline CDR1 reads MNHEY; CDR2 reads SVGEGT. This CDR3 has 11 amino acids. CDR3 residues: CASSYVNEAFF. DNA for the CDR3: TGTGCCAGCAGTTACGTGAATGAAGCTTTCTTT.

This clonotype was counted many times. The rearrangement uses TRBV6-5 and TRBJ2-7, with 10 bases aligning to TRBD2. Trimming cost V 8 bases and J 4 bases; bases outside gene matches: 5. Germline CDR1 reads MNHEY; CDR2 reads SVGAGI. CDR3 length: 13 amino acids. CDR3 in DNA: TGTGCCAGCCGGACTAGCGGAAGTTACGAGCAGTACTTC. Protein sequence: CASRTSGSYEQYF.

This clonotype is labeled medium-sized. The chain links TRBV27 to TRBJ1-2; 7 bases match TRBD1. This CDR3 region has 13 residues. Germline values: CDR1 MNHEY, CDR2 SMNVEV (reference sequence). V dropped 4 bases and J dropped 4; count of bases not matched to a gene: 3. CDR3 residues: CASSSRDSYGYTF. In DNA, the CDR3 is TGTGCCAGCAGTTCCCGGGACAGCTATGGCTACACCTTC.

The rearrangement links TRBV12-3 or TRBV12-4 to TRBJ2-2; tentatively, D is TRBD1 (5 bases). The CDR3 runs to 17 residues. The V end was cut by 4 bases, the J end by 5 bases, with 20 bases between. In DNA form, the CDR3 reads TGTGCCAGCAGTTCGCCCGACAGCTTGGACGTTACCGGGGAGCTGTTTTTT. Its protein is CASSSPDSLDVTGELFF.

This clonotype was counted a few times. This chain links TRBV7-9 with TRBJ2-5, with 7 bases that match TRBD1. V lost 6 bases to trimming and J lost 4 bases; unmatched junction nucleotides: 8. Germline V gene data show CDR1 as SEHNR and CDR2 as FQNEAQ (reference sequence). CDR3 length equals 14 residues. The DNA for the CDR3 is TGTGCCAGCAGTACACAGGGGTTTGGAGAGACCCAGTACTTC. The encoded protein is CASSTQGFGETQYF.

The CDR3 bases are TGCGCCAGCAGCTTGAGGCCCCAACACGTCTATGGCTACACCTTC. Its translation: CASSLRPQHVYGYTF. The rearrangement joins TRBV5-1 to TRBJ1-2, with no clear D. The CDR3 runs 15 residues. The germline V gene encodes CDR1 SGHRS and CDR2 YFSETQ. Trimming pared 1 base from V and 4 bases from J, leaving 14 bases between.

This CDR3 is CASSQDLRVSIEQYF. The CDR3 bases are TGTGCCAGCAGCCAAGATCTCAGGGTTTCAATTGAGCAGTACTTC. This chain joins TRBV3-1 and TRBJ2-5; D perhaps matches TRBD1 (5 bases). V lost 0 bases, J lost 11 bases, and 19 bases lay in between. This CDR3 region has 15 residues. Germline V CDR1 and CDR2: LGHDT, YNNKEL (reference sequence).

In its sample, this clonotype was seen a few times. The chain recombines TRBV15 with TRBJ2-3; 11 positions match TRBD2. Germline loops: CDR1 LNHNV, CDR2 YYDKDF (reference sequence). The ends lost 5 bases at V and 0 bases at J; junction bases unmatched: 4. The CDR3 spans 16 residues. The DNA for the CDR3 is TGTGCCACCAGCGCAGGACTAGCGGGTAGCACAGATACGCAGTATTTT. Translation gives CATSAGLAGSTDTQYF.